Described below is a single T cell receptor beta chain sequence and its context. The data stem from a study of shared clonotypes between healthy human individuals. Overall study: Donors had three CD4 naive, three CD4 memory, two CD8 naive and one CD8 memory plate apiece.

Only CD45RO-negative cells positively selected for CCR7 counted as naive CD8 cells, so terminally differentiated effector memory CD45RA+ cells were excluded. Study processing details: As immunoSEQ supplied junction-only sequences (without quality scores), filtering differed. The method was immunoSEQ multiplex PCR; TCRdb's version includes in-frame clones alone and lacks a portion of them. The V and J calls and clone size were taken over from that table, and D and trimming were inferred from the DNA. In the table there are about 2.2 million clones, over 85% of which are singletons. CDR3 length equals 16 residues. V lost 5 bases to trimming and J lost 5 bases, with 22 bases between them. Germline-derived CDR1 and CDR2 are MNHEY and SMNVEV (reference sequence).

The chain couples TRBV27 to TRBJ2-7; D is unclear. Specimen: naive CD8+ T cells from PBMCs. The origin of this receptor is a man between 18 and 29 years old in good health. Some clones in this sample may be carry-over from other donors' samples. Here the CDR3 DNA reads TGTGCCAGCAGTGTTTATAATCCGAAGGGAATCCACGAGCAGTACTTC. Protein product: CASSVYNPKGIHEQYF.